This T cell receptor (beta chain) was captured in a study of identical twins. Study observations and caveats: Possibly, invariant MAIT and iNKT cells partly confounded zero-insertion analyses. There were fewer insertions in abundant cord blood beta clonotypes, but memory repertoires showed no such pattern.

The count of this clonotype is one. Its antigen remains unknown. A much larger clone differs from this one at a single base, so this may be a read error. CDR3 length: 14 residues. The germline CDR1 and CDR2 sequences are SGHKS and YYEKEE (reference sequence). V was trimmed by 8 bases and J by 4 bases, leaving 18 bases between them. From the 5' RACE reads, TCRdb called clonotypes with MiXCR, one entry per CDR3 protein. The sample has a few hundred thousand distinct CDR3 sequences; about 18% are singletons. The source of this sequence is a man aged 45 to 65 in good health. The gene calls are TRBV5-5 and TRBJ2-5, with D tentatively TRBD2 (5 bases). Material for sequencing was naive T cells sorted from blood. CDR3 DNA sequence: TGTGCCAGGAGCCCGCCTGGAGGAGGAGAGACCCAGTACTTC. Protein sequence: CARSPPGGGETQYF.